The clone carrying this T cell receptor (beta chain) was picked up a small number of times. This sample stems from a study of blood T cell repertoires in COVID-19. Here immunoSEQ multiplex PCR was the method, and the copy in TCRdb shows in-frame clones only, minus some. The repertoire has about 180,000 clones, 75% to 85% of them found once; the top ten carry 7.5% to 8.5%. The specimen was peripheral blood. The receptor's source is a woman in her sixties or seventies with COVID-19, enrolled during active disease.

This CDR3 reads CASSEISTWGNQPQHF. The DNA of the CDR3 is TGTGCCAGCAGTGAAATCTCGACTTGGGGCAATCAGCCCCAGCATTTT. V and J are TRBV6-1 and TRBJ1-5; D not certain. This CDR3 region has 16 residues. Germline assignment: CDR1 MNHNS and CDR2 SASEGT. With 2 bases removed from V and 2 bases from J, the gap between germline ends came to 13 bases.